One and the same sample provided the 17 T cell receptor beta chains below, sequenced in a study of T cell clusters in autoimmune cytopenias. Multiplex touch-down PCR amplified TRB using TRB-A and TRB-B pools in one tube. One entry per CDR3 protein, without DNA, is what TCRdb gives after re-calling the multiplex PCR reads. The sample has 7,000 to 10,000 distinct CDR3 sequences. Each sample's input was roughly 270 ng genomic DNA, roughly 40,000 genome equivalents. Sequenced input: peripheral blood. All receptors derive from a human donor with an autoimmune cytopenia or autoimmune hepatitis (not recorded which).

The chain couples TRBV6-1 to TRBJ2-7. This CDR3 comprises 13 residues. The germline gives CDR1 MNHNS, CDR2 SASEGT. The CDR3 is CASSVSRAYEQYF.

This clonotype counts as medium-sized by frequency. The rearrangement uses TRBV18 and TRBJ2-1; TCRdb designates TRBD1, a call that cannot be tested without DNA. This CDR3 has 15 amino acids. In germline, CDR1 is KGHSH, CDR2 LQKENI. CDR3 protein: CASSPPGTGLNEQFF.

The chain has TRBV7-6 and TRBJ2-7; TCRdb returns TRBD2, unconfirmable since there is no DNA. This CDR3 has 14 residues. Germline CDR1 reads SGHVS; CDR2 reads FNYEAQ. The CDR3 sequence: CASSRGTSDYEQYF.

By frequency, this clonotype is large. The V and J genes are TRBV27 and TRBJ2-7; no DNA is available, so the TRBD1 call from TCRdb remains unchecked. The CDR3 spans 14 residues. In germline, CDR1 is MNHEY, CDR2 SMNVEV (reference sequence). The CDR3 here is CASSLSNRGGEQYF.

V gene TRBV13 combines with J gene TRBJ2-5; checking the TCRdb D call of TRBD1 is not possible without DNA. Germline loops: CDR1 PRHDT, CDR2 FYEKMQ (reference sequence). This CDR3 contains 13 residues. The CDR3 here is CASTDRVGETQYF.

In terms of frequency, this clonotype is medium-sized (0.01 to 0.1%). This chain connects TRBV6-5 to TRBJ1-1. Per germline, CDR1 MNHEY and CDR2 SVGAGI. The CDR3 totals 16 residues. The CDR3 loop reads CASSYSIYPMNTEAFF.

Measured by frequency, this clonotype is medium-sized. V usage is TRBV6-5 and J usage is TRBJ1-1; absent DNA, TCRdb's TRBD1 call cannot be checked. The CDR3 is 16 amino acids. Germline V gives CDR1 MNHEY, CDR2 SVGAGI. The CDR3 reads CASSYGPSGGGTEAFF.

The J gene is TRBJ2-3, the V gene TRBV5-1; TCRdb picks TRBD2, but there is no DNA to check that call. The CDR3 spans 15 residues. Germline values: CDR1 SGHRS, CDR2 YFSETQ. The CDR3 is CASRSGGSSPDTQYF.

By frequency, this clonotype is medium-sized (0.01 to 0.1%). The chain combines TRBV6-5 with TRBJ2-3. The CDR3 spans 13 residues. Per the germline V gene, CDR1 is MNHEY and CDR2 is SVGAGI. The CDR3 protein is CASNTDMTDTQYF.

The CDR3 loop reads CASSLISLASDEQFF. This sequence joins TRBV7-6 and TRBJ2-1; TCRdb gives TRBD2 as the D gene, but with no DNA this cannot be confirmed. The length of the CDR3 is 15 residues. Germline V gene sequence: CDR1 SGHVS, CDR2 FNYEAQ.

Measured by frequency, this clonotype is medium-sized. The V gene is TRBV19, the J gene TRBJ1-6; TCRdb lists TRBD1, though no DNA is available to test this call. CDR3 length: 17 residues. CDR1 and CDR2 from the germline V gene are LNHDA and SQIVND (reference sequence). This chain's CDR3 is CASSKGTGDSYNSPLHF.

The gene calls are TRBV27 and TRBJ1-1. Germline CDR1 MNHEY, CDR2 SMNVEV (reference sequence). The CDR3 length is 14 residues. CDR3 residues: CASSLSAFDTEAFF.

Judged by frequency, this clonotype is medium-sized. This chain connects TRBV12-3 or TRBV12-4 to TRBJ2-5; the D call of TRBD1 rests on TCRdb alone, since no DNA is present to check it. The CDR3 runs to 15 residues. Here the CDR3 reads CASTKGTSTQETQYF.

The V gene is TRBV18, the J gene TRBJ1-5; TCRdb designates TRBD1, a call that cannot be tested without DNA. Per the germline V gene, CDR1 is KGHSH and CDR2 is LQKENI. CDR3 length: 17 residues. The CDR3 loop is CASSPSLRGHSNQPQHF.

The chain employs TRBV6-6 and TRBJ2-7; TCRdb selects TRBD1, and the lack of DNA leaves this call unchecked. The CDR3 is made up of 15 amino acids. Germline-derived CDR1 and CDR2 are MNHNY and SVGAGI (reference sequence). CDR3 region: CASKERGGPSYEQYF.

This chain's CDR3 is CASITGLGYEQYF. The chain recombines TRBV6-1 with TRBJ2-7; TCRdb's D call, TRBD1, is unchecked because there is no DNA. Per germline, CDR1 MNHNS and CDR2 SASEGT. The CDR3 is 13 amino acids.

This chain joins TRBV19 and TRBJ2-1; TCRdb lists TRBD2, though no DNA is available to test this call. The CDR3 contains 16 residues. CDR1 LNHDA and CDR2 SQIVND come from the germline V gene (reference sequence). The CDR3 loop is CASRTSGRLFRNEQFF.